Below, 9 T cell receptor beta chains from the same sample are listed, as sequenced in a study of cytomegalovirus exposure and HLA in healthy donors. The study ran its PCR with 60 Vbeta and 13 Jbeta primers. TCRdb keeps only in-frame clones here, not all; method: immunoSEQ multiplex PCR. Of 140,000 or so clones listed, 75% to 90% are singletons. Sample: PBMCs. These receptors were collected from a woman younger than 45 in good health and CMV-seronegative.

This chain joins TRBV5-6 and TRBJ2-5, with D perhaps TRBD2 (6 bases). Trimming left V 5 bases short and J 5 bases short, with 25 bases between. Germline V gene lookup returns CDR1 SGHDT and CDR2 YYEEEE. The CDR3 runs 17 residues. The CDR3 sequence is CASSSFGTQGLEETQYF. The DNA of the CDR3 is TGTGCCAGCAGTTCTTTCGGGACCCAGGGACTTGAGGAGACCCAGTACTTC.

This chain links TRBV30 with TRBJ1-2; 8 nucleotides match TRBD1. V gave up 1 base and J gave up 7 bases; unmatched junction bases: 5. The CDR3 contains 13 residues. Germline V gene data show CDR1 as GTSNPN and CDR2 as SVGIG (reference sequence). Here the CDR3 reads CAWSDGRGPGYTF. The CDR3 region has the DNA TGTGCCTGGAGTGATGGCAGGGGGCCTGGCTACACCTTC.

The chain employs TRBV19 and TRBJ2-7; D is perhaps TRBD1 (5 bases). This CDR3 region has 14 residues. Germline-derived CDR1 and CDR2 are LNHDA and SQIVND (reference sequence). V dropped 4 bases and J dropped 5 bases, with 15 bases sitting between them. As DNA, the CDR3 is TGTGCCAGTAGTAGGAGCAGGGATTTCGACGAGCAGTACTTC. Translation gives CASSRSRDFDEQYF.

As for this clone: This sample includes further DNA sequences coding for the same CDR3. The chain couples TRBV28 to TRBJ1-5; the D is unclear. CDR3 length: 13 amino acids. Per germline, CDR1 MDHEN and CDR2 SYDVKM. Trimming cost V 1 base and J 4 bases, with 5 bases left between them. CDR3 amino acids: CASSLSGNQPQHF. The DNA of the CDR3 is TGTGCCAGCAGTTTATCGGGGAATCAGCCCCAGCATTTT. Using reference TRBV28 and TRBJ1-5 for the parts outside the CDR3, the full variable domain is DVKVTQSSRYLVKRTGEKVFLECVQDMDHENMFWYRQDPGLGLRLIYFSYDVKMKEKGDIPEGYSVSREKKERFSLILESASTNQTSMYLCASSLSGNQPQHFGDGTRLSIL.

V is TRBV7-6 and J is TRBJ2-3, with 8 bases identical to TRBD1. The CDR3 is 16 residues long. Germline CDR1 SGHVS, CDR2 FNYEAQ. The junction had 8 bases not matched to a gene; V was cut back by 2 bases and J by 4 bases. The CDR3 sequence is CASSLNRDRFSDTQYF. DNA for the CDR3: TGTGCCAGCAGCTTAAACCGGGACAGGTTCTCAGATACGCAGTATTTT.

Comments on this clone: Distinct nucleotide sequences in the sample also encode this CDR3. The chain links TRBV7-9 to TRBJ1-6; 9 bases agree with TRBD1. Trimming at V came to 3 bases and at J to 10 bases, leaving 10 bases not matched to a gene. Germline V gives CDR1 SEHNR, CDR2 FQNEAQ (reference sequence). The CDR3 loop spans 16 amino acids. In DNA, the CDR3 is TGTGCCAGCAGCTTTTTGACAGGGGGACTCGGCTCACCCCTCCACTTT. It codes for CASSFLTGGLGSPLHF.

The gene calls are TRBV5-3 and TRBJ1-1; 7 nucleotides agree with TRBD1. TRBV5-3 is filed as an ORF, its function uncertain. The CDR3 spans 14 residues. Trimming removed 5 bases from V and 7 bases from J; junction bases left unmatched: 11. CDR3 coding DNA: TGTGCCAGAAGGTACGGGACAGCCGACCTTGAAGCTTTCTTT. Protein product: CARRYGTADLEAFF.

CDR3 DNA sequence: TGTGCCAGCAGTGAAGGGGACACAACTAATGAAAAACTGTTTTTT. Protein product: CASSEGDTTNEKLFF. This rearrangement joins TRBV2 to TRBJ1-4, with a possible D match to TRBD1 (6 bases). The CDR3 is 15 residues long. Trimming removed 1 base at V and 0 bases at J, with 6 bases between. Germline CDR1 and CDR2: SNHLY and FYNNEI.

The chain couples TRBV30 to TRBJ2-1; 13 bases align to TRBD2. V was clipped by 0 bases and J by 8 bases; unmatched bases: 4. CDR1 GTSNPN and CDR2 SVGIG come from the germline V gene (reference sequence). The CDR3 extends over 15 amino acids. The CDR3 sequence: CAWSVTLAGGDEQFF. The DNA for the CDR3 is TGTGCCTGGAGTGTGACACTAGCGGGAGGGGATGAGCAGTTCTTC. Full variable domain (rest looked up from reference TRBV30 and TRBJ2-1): SQTIHQWPATLVQPVGSPLSLECTVEGTSNPNLYWYRQAAGRGLQLLFYSVGIGQISSEVPQNLSASRPQDRQFILSSKKLLLSDSGFYLCAWSVTLAGGDEQFFGPGTRLTVL.